The clone carrying this T cell receptor (beta chain) was observed many times. The CDR3 has 14 residues. Germline V gene data show CDR1 as SGHRS and CDR2 as YFSETQ. Trimming took off 5 bases at V and 3 bases at J, with 12 bases between the two ends. The study left out patients who had uncontrolled infection, other autoimmune disease, pregnancy or lactation. This record belongs to a study of T cells in Graves' hyperthyroidism and ophthalmopathy. Amplification of TCR beta CDR3 regions used RNA as the template. The HTBI set primed first-round TCR CDR3 RT-PCR. In TCRdb, the multiplex PCR reads were re-called with MiXCR into one record per CDR3 protein. The sample has around 620,000 distinct CDR3 sequences, around 42% seen once.

Specimen: peripheral blood or thyroid tissue (not recorded which). This TCR was sampled from an adult woman with Graves' disease, either hyperthyroidism or ophthalmopathy (not recorded which). This rearrangement joins TRBV5-1 to TRBJ1-5; D possibly corresponds to TRBD1 (5 bases). The CDR3 sequence is CASSSGPHNQPQHF. Written as DNA, the CDR3 is TGCGCCAGCAGTTCGGGGCCTCACAATCAGCCCCAGCATTTT.